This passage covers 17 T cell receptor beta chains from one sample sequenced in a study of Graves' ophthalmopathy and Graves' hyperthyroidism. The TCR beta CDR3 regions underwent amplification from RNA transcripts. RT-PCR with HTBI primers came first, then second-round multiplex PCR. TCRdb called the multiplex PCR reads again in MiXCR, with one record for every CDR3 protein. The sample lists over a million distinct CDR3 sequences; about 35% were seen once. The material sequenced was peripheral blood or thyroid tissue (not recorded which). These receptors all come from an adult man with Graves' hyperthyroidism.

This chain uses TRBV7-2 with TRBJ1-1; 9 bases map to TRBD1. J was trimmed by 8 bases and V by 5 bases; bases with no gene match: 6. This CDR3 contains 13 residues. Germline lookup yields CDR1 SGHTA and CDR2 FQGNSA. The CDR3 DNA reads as TGTGCCAGCAGCATGGACAGGGGTAGGGAAGCTTTCTTT. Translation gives CASSMDRGREAFF.

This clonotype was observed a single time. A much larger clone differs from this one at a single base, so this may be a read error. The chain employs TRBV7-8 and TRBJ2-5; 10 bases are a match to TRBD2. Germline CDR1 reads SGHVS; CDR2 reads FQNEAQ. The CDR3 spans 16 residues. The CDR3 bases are TGTGCCGGCAGCGTGGCGGCTAGCGGGGGCCGAGAGACCCAGTACTTC. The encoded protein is CAGSVAASGGRETQYF.

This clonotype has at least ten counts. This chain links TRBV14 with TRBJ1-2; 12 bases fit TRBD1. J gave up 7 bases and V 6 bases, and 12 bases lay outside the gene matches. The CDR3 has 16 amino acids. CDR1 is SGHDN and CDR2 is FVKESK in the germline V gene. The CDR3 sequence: CASSPNPGQGAGGYTF. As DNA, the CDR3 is TGTGCCAGCAGTCCAAATCCGGGACAGGGGGCAGGTGGCTACACCTTC.

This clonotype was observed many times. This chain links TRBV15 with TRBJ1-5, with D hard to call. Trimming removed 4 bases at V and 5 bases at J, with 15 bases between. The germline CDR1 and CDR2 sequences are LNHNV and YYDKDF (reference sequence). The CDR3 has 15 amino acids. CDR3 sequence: CATSTQTDRYQPQHF. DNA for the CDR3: TGTGCCACCAGCACCCAGACTGACCGGTATCAGCCCCAGCATTTT.

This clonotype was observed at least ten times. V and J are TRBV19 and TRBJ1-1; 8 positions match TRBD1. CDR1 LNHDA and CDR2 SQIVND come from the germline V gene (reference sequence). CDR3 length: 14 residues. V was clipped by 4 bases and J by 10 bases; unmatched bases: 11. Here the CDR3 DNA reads TGTGCCAGTAGTAGTACATCGGACAGGGTGGGAGCTTTCTTT. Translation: CASSSTSDRVGAFF.

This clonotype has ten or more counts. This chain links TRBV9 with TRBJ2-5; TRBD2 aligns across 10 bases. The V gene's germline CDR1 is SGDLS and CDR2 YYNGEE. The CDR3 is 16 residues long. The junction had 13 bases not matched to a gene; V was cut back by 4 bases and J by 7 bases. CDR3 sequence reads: CASSQHSSGRSVTQYF. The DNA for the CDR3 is TGTGCCAGCAGCCAACATTCTAGCGGGAGATCGGTGACCCAGTACTTC.

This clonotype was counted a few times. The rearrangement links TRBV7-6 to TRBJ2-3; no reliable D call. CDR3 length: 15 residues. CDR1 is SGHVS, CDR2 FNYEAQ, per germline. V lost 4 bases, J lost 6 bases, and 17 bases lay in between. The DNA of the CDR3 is TGTGCCAGCAGCTCCTCGGACGGCCTACCCGATACGCAGTATTTT. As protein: CASSSSDGLPDTQYF.

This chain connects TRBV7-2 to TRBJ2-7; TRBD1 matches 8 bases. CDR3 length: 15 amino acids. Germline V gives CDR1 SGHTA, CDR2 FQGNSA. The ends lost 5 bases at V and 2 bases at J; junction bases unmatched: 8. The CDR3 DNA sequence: TGTGCCAGCAGCGGCGACAGGGGTTCCCCCTACGAGCAGTACTTC. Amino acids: CASSGDRGSPYEQYF.

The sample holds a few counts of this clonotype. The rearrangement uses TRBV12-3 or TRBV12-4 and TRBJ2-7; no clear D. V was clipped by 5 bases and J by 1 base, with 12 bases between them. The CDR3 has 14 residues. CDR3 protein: CASSVTGLSYEQYF. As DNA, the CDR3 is TGTGCCAGCAGTGTCACCGGGTTGTCCTACGAGCAGTACTTC.

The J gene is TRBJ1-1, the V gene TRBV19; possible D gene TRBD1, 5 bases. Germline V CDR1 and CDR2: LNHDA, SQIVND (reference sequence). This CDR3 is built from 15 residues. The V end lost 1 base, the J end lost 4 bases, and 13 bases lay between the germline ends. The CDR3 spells CASSIVAGRSTEAFF. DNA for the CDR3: TGTGCCAGTAGTATAGTGGCAGGGAGAAGCACTGAAGCTTTCTTT.

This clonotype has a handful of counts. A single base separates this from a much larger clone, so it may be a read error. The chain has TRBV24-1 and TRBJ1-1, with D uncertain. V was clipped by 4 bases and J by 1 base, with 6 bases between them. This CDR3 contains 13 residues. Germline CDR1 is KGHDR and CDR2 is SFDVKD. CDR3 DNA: TGTGCCACCAGTGAATCAGGGAACACTGAAGCTTTCTTT. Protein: CATSESGNTEAFF.

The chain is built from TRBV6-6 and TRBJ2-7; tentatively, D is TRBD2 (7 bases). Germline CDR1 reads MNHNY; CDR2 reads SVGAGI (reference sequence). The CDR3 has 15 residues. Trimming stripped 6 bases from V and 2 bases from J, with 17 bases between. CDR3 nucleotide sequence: TGTGCCAGCAGCTCTGGGGGGGGGCGAACCTACGAGCAGTACTTC. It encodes CASSSGGGRTYEQYF.

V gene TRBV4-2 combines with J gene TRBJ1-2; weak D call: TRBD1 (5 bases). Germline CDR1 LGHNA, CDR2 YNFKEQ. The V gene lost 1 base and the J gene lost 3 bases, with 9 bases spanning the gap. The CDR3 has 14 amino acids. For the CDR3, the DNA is TGTGCCAGCAGCCAAGGGGGCTCCCACTATGGCTACACCTTC. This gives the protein CASSQGGSHYGYTF.

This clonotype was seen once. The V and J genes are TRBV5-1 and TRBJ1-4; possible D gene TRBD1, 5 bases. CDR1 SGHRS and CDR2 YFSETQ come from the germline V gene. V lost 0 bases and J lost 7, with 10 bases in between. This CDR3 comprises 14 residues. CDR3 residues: CASSLVQGFEKLFF. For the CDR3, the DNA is TGCGCCAGCAGCTTGGTTCAGGGCTTTGAAAAACTGTTTTTT.

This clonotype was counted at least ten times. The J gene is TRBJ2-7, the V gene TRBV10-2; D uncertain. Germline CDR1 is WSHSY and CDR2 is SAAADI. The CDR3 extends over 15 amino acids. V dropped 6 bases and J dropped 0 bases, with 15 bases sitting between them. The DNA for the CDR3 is TGCGCCAGCAGGCTGACCGGAACCAGCTCCTACGAGCAGTACTTC. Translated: CASRLTGTSSYEQYF.

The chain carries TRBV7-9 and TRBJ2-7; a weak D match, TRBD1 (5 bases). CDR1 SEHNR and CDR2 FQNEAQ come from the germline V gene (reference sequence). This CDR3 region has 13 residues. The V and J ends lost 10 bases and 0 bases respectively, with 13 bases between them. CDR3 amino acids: CAMQQANSYEQYF. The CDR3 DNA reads TGTGCCATGCAACAGGCTAACTCCTACGAGCAGTACTTC.

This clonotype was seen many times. CDR3 sequence reads: CASSSVGMSNQPQHF. CDR3 coding DNA: TGTGCCAGCAGCTCCGTAGGGATGAGCAATCAGCCCCAGCATTTT. V is TRBV7-2 and J is TRBJ1-5; D gene uncertain. Germline assignment: CDR1 SGHTA and CDR2 FQGNSA. Trimming stripped 4 bases from V and 1 base from J, with 11 bases between. This CDR3 region has 15 residues.